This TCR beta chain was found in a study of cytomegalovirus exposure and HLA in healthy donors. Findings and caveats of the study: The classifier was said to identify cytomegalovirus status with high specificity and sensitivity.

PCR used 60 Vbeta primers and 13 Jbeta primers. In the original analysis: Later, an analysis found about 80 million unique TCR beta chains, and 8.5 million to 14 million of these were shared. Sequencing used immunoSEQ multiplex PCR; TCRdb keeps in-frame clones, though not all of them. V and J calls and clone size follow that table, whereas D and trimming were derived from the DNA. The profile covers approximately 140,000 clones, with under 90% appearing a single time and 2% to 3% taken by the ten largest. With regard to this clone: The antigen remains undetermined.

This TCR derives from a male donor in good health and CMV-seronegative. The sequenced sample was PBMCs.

CDR3 in amino acids: CAISEGHGLAETQYF. The CDR3 nucleotides read TGTGCCATCAGTGAAGGTCATGGACTAGCAGAGACCCAGTACTTC. V usage is TRBV10-3 and J usage is TRBJ2-5; 8 positions agree with TRBD2. CDR1 is ENHRY, CDR2 SYGVKD, per germline. The CDR3 has 15 residues. V dropped 3 bases and J dropped 4; count of bases not matched to a gene: 7.